This T cell receptor beta chain was observed in a study of cytomegalovirus exposure and HLA in healthy donors. A multiplex PCR was run with 60 Vbeta primers and 13 Jbeta primers. The table came from immunoSEQ multiplex PCR; TCRdb's copy has only in-frame clones and leaves some out. The sample includes under 50,000 clones, around three quarters of them seen just once. The CDR3 has 15 amino acids. CDR1 and CDR2 (germline): GTSNPN, SVGIG (reference sequence). V lost 0 bases and J 6 bases, leaving 15 bases between the germline ends. The chain couples TRBV30 to TRBJ2-1; D perhaps matches TRBD2 (5 bases). This TCR was recovered from a young man in good health and CMV-seronegative. Sequenced: PBMCs. CDR3 DNA: TGTGCCTGGAGTGTCAGGCCCGGGGTCCTCAATGAGCAGTTCTTC. Translating gives CAWSVRPGVLNEQFF. Variable domain in full (rest from reference TRBV30 and TRBJ2-1): SQTIHQWPATLVQPVGSPLSLECTVEGTSNPNLYWYRQAAGRGLQLLFYSVGIGQISSEVPQNLSASRPQDRQFILSSKKLLLSDSGFYLCAWSVRPGVLNEQFFGPGTRLTVL.